These 21 T cell receptor beta chains share one sample of origin, sequenced in a study of T cells expressing NK-cell markers. Each CDR3 protein gets one entry in TCRdb, which reprocessed the 5' RACE reads and gives no DNA. Recorded here are a few hundred thousand distinct CDR3 sequences; the top ten clones represent about 0.39%. Sequencing was done on a sample of blood T cells: a sorted CD56 or NKG2C T cell subset, CD4+ or CD8+ T cells, or bulk PBMC T cells (not recorded which). The receptors come from a man between 18 and 29 years old in good health.

The chain uses TRBV25-1 and TRBJ2-7; the TCRdb D gene call, TRBD1, has no DNA to confirm it. The CDR3 spans 16 residues. Germline CDR1 reads MGHDK; CDR2 reads SYGVNS. CDR3 in amino acids: CASSDRTRTGSREQYF.

The genes are TRBV7-2 and TRBJ2-7; TCRdb outputs TRBD2, but without DNA this stays unchecked. The CDR3 is 14 amino acids. Germline V gene sequence: CDR1 SGHTA, CDR2 FQGNSA. CDR3 amino acids: CASSPGLAGLEQYF.

This chain links TRBV29-1 with TRBJ1-2; TCRdb gives TRBD1 as the D gene, but with no DNA this cannot be confirmed. The CDR3 has 11 amino acids. In germline, CDR1 is SQVTM, CDR2 ANQGSEA. CDR3 loop: CSVGTGNVYTF.

The V call is TRBV7-8, the J call TRBJ2-5. The CDR3 totals 12 residues. Germline loops: CDR1 SGHVS, CDR2 FQNEAQ. CDR3 loop: CASSYQQETQYF.

The rearrangement links TRBV6-5 to TRBJ1-5; TCRdb designates TRBD1, a call that cannot be tested without DNA. Germline V gives CDR1 MNHEY, CDR2 SVGAGI. The CDR3 length is 15 residues. The CDR3 is CASSYISGAAQPQHF.

The chain links TRBV9 to TRBJ2-1. Looked up from germline, CDR1 is SGDLS and CDR2 is YYNGEE. This CDR3 spans 11 amino acids. This CDR3 is CASSVGDEQFF.

This chain links TRBV10-3 with TRBJ1-5; TCRdb picks TRBD1, but there is no DNA to check that call. The CDR3 has 14 residues. Germline V lookup: CDR1 ENHRY, CDR2 SYGVKD. The CDR3 region is CATGDRVADQPQHF.

The gene calls are TRBV20-1 and TRBJ2-1; the TRBD2 assignment by TCRdb is unverifiable without DNA. CDR1 and CDR2 (germline): DFQATT, SNEGSKA (reference sequence). This CDR3 contains 16 residues. The CDR3 protein is CSASSASGASYNEQFF.

This chain links TRBV6-1 with TRBJ1-1; TCRdb calls TRBD1, which cannot be checked without DNA. Germline V lookup: CDR1 MNHNS, CDR2 SASEGT. This CDR3 comprises 13 residues. CDR3 sequence reads: CASRMDRAAEAFF.

V gene TRBV12-3 or TRBV12-4 combines with J gene TRBJ1-6; TCRdb outputs TRBD1, but without DNA this stays unchecked. The CDR3 totals 13 residues. CDR3 amino acids: CASVRGVNSPLHF.

The chain employs TRBV6-2 or TRBV6-3 and TRBJ2-3. The CDR3 has 15 residues. Germline assignment: CDR1 MNHEY and CDR2 SVGEGT. CDR3 region: CASSTRKLSTDTQYF.

The chain carries TRBV18 and TRBJ2-5; the TCRdb D gene call, TRBD2, has no DNA to confirm it. The CDR3 loop spans 15 amino acids. CDR1 is KGHSH and CDR2 is LQKENI in the germline V gene. CDR3 residues: CASSPRTSGQETQYF.

This chain uses TRBV12-3 or TRBV12-4 with TRBJ2-1; TCRdb picks TRBD1, but there is no DNA to check that call. The CDR3 contains 16 residues. CDR3 protein: CASSSTVQINYNEQFF.

This chain uses TRBV4-1 with TRBJ2-3; lacking DNA, the TRBD1 call made by TCRdb goes unchecked. This CDR3 contains 13 residues. Per the germline V gene, CDR1 is MGHRA and CDR2 is YSYEKL. The CDR3: CASSQRPEDTQYF.

The chain carries TRBV5-6 and TRBJ2-3; TCRdb proposes TRBD2, but this gene call is untestable without DNA. CDR1 and CDR2 (germline): SGHDT, YYEEEE. The CDR3 spans 16 residues. The CDR3 reads CASTPQPAGNTDTQYF.

This chain connects TRBV7-9 to TRBJ1-3; TCRdb's assignment of TRBD1 cannot be checked, as there is no DNA. Per germline, CDR1 SEHNR and CDR2 FQNEAQ (reference sequence). The CDR3 has 13 residues. CDR3 loop: CASSLHPQDTIYF.

The CDR3 spells CASSQTSGSAYNEQFF. The chain carries TRBV4-3 and TRBJ2-1; without DNA, the TCRdb call of TRBD2 cannot be checked. Germline V gives CDR1 LGHNA, CDR2 YSLEER. CDR3 size: 16 residues.

The chain recombines TRBV7-2 with TRBJ2-1. This CDR3 has 11 amino acids. Germline V lookup: CDR1 SGHTA, CDR2 FQGNSA. This CDR3 reads CASSLGETQFF.

The chain has TRBV15 and TRBJ2-2; TCRdb selects TRBD1, and the lack of DNA leaves this call unchecked. The CDR3 has 15 amino acids. The germline V gene has CDR1 LNHNV and CDR2 YYDKDF (reference sequence). CDR3 amino acids: CATSRVRGRSGELFF.

The rearrangement links TRBV12-3 or TRBV12-4 to TRBJ2-2; TCRdb's assignment of TRBD1 cannot be checked, as there is no DNA. The CDR3 sequence is 15 residues long. The CDR3: CASGPGQGKTGELFF.

The chain carries TRBV6-5 and TRBJ2-3; TCRdb lists TRBD2, though no DNA is available to test this call. Per germline, CDR1 MNHEY and CDR2 SVGAGI. The CDR3 runs to 18 residues. This CDR3 is CASSYSSVAGGWKDTQYF.